This TCR beta chain was found in a study of blood T cell repertoires in COVID-19. In the study overall: Samples of COVID-19 (acute and convalescent) were obtained from the United States, Italy and Spain. The analysed material was cDNA or gDNA that came from T cells, B-cell-depleted T cells, or PBMCs.

Germline loops: CDR1 SGHKS, CDR2 YYEKEE (reference sequence). Trimming removed 4 bases from V and 5 bases from J; junction bases left unmatched: 7. This CDR3 has 14 residues. Under the authors' procedure: Amplification with reference gene primers provided the estimates of nucleated cell counts. Produced via immunoSEQ multiplex PCR; TCRdb's table is partial and in-frame only. That table gives V, J and clone size, and the DNA gave D and trimming. Altogether 150,000 to 200,000 clones are present, approximately 83% being singletons, with the ten largest covering roughly 3%. The gene calls are TRBV5-5 and TRBJ2-5, with 8 bases matching TRBD1. The origin of this receptor is a human donor with acute or convalescent COVID-19. The donor label of this sample is uncertain. The source material was peripheral blood. CDR3 amino acids: CASSPGQGYETQYF. The CDR3 DNA is TGTGCCAGCAGCCCAGGACAGGGCTACGAGACCCAGTACTTC.